The 15 T cell receptor beta chains below come from one sample, sequenced in a study of blood T cell repertoires in COVID-19. Assay: immunoSEQ multiplex PCR; the TCRdb copy retains only in-frame clones and omits some. The sample has roughly 200,000 clones, around 82% seen once. Sequences were obtained from peripheral blood. These receptor sequences come from a man in his forties with active or convalescent COVID-19.

This clone was detected once. V and J are TRBV6-5 and TRBJ1-1; no definite D call. CDR1 and CDR2 (germline): MNHEY, SVGAGI. Trimming shortened V by 5 bases and J by 0 bases, and 10 bases separated the two germline ends. The CDR3 totals 14 residues. CDR3 DNA: TGTGCCAGCAGTCCGTTCTCTTTGAACACTGAAGCTTTCTTT. Translated, it gives CASSPFSLNTEAFF.

This clone was seen ten or more times. The gene calls are TRBV15 and TRBJ2-7; 8 bases fit TRBD2. Looked up from germline, CDR1 is LNHNV and CDR2 is YYDKDF (reference sequence). The CDR3 sequence is 16 residues long. After removal of 0 bases from V and 0 bases from J, the junction contained 4 bases not matched to a gene. The CDR3 protein is CATSRDPGTSSYEQYF. The CDR3 DNA follows: TGTGCCACCAGCAGAGATCCGGGGACTAGCTCCTACGAGCAGTACTTC. Based on the CDR3 plus reference TRBV15 and TRBJ2-7, the full variable domain is DAMVIQNPRYQVTQFGKPVTLSCSQTLNHNVMYWYQQKSSQAPKLLFHYYDKDFNNEADTPDNFQSRRPNTSFCFLDIRSPGLGDTAMYLCATSRDPGTSSYEQYFGPGTRLTVT.

The chain uses TRBV7-2 and TRBJ2-7, with 7 bases identical to TRBD1. The V gene end was trimmed by 3 bases and the J gene end by 1 base; junction bases not matched to a gene: 6. CDR3 length equals 15 residues. The germline CDR1 and CDR2 sequences are SGHTA and FQGNSA. CDR3 sequence: CASSFGRGQSYEQYF. The CDR3 bases are TGTGCCAGCAGCTTTGGCAGGGGACAGTCCTACGAGCAGTACTTC.

The chain is built from TRBV5-1 and TRBJ2-5; 7 bases are shared with TRBD1. Germline CDR1 is SGHRS and CDR2 is YFSETQ. V trimming: 4 bases; J trimming: 2 bases; junction bases outside the gene matches: 5. This CDR3 contains 14 residues. The CDR3 spells CASSLGQYQETQYF. The CDR3 nucleotides are TGCGCCAGCAGCCTGGGACAGTATCAAGAGACCCAGTACTTC.

This chain links TRBV18 with TRBJ2-3, with 12 bases aligning to TRBD1. The CDR3 runs 16 residues. Germline loops: CDR1 KGHSH, CDR2 LQKENI. J was trimmed by 6 bases and V by 3 bases; bases with no gene match: 7. CDR3 in DNA: TGTGCCAGCTCACCGGCGGGGACAGGGGGCCGCGATACGCAGTATTTT. Its translation: CASSPAGTGGRDTQYF.

This clone was picked up a small number of times. The CDR3 region has the DNA TGTGCCAGCAGTTTATTGGGACAGAGCTTCAATCAGCCCCAGCATTTT. Its translation is CASSLLGQSFNQPQHF. The chain links TRBV27 to TRBJ1-5, with 7 bases aligning to TRBD1. V lost 1 base, J lost 3 bases, and 6 bases stayed unmatched. CDR1 and CDR2 from the germline V gene are MNHEY and SMNVEV (reference sequence). This CDR3 is built from 16 residues.

In nucleotides, the CDR3 is TGTGCCAGCAGCCAAGCTCCACAGGGGCCCTACGAGCAGTACTTC. It specifies CASSQAPQGPYEQYF. The chain joins TRBV14 to TRBJ2-7, with 7 positions matching TRBD1. The CDR3 contains 15 residues. Trimming at V came to 1 base and at J to 2 bases, leaving 5 bases not matched to a gene. The germline V gene encodes CDR1 SGHDN and CDR2 FVKESK.

The chain recombines TRBV4-3 with TRBJ2-3, with 7 bases matching TRBD1. V lost 3 bases, J lost 5 bases, and 14 bases stayed unmatched. The length of the CDR3 is 17 residues. Germline-derived CDR1 and CDR2 are LGHNA and YSLEER. The CDR3 DNA reads as TGCGCCAGCAGCCAGTTAACACAACAGGGGAACGGAGATACGCAGTATTTT. It codes for CASSQLTQQGNGDTQYF.

The chain links TRBV2 to TRBJ2-5; tentatively, D is TRBD1 (5 bases). The germline V gene encodes CDR1 SNHLY and CDR2 FYNNEI. V lost 6 bases, J lost 2 bases, and 13 bases lay in between. The CDR3 has 14 amino acids. CDR3 in amino acids: CASRALTEQETQYF. CDR3 nucleotide sequence: TGTGCCAGCAGAGCCTTGACAGAACAAGAGACCCAGTACTTC.

The gene calls are TRBV18 and TRBJ1-3, with 9 bases lining up with TRBD1. The CDR3 totals 19 residues. The V gene end was trimmed by 3 bases and the J gene end by 2 bases; junction bases not matched to a gene: 14. Germline V gene sequence: CDR1 KGHSH, CDR2 LQKENI. DNA for the CDR3: TGTGCCAGCTCACCTCCAGGCCGGGGACAGGGTCCCACTGGAAACACCATATATTTT. Amino acid sequence: CASSPPGRGQGPTGNTIYF.

This clone appeared once. The V call is TRBV7-6, the J call TRBJ1-6; 7 bases line up with TRBD1. The CDR3 contains 16 residues. The germline V gene has CDR1 SGHVS and CDR2 FNYEAQ. V trimming: 5 bases; J trimming: 10 bases; junction bases outside the gene matches: 14. As DNA, the CDR3 is TGTGCCAGCAGCCGAGACAGGGACGGAACGGGATCACCCCTCCACTTT. This gives the protein CASSRDRDGTGSPLHF.

This clone occurred a few times. The chain employs TRBV28 and TRBJ1-1; 8 bases match TRBD1. This CDR3 has 13 amino acids. Germline-derived CDR1 and CDR2 are MDHEN and SYDVKM. With V trimmed by 6 bases and J by 10 bases, 10 bases remained unmatched. The CDR3 nucleotides are TGTGCCAGCAGCACAGGGGGGCGCCTGTCAGCTTTCTTT. This sequence encodes CASSTGGRLSAFF.

The chain uses TRBV7-9 and TRBJ1-2; 9 nucleotides align to TRBD1. With 8 bases clipped from V and 8 bases from J, the junction kept 15 bases outside the gene matches. The CDR3 has 15 residues. CDR1 is SEHNR, CDR2 FQNEAQ, per germline (reference sequence). The chain's CDR3 is CASAGDREEFRGYTF. CDR3 bases: TGTGCCAGCGCTGGGGACAGGGAGGAATTTAGGGGCTACACCTTC.

This clone was detected ten times or more. The chain links TRBV21-1 to TRBJ1-2; TRBD1, the table's D call, lacks a check against the DNA. TRBV21-1 is listed as a pseudogene. The CDR3 loop spans 14 amino acids. The CDR3 bases are TGTGCTAAAATTAAGTGGCAGGGGTACTATGGCTACACCTTC. Amino acid sequence: CAKIKWQGYYGYTF.

The rearrangement links TRBV6-8 to TRBJ2-5, with 13 nucleotides matching TRBD2. The CDR3 length is 17 residues. Germline-derived CDR1 and CDR2 are MNHGY and SAAAGT. With 6 bases clipped from V and 0 bases from J, the junction kept 7 bases outside the gene matches. CDR3 in amino acids: CASSPSTSGGHQETQYF. The CDR3 DNA reads as TGTGCCAGCAGCCCCTCGACTAGCGGGGGGCACCAAGAGACCCAGTACTTC.